One T cell receptor (beta chain) is described in this entry. Its antigen is as yet unknown. In germline, CDR1 is SGHTS, CDR2 YDEGEE. CDR3 length: 15 residues. V was cut by 0 bases and J by 9 bases, with 16 bases left in between. The data are from a study of CD8 T cells in Susac syndrome. Reverse transcription of about 0.45 to 1 ug RNA was carried out with random hexamers. Multiplex immunoSEQ PCR targeted 54 Vbeta and 13 Jbeta TCR beta segments. In TCRdb, the immunoSEQ multiplex PCR reads were re-called with MiXCR into one record per CDR3 protein. Of 69,000 or so distinct CDR3 sequences in the sample, about 94% are singletons; the top ten hold around 0.61%. Sequencing targeted TCR beta in blood CD8+ and CD4+ T cells. FACS was used to enrich TEMRA cells, whereas the CD8+ and CD4+ T cells were obtained by negative isolation. Whole-study findings and limits: The study acknowledged a relatively small number of individuals in its TCR sequencing and HLA analysis.

This clonotype was obtained from a human donor with multiple sclerosis. Sequenced: CD8+ T cells from PBMCs. The chain uses TRBV5-8 and TRBJ2-1; perhaps TRBD2 as D (5 bases). The CDR3 reads CASSLVVSGFGEQFF. The CDR3 coding sequence is TGTGCCAGCAGCTTGGTTGTATCGGGGTTCGGTGAGCAGTTCTTC.